These 31 T cell receptor beta chains were sequenced from one sample in a study of blood T cells in healthy people across ages. Combining a sample-barcoded 5' primer with a J-beta primer mix, a second PCR ran for roughly 6 to 11 cycles. TCRdb re-analysed the 5' RACE reads in MiXCR, keeping a single row per CDR3 protein. The sample lists over 600,000 distinct CDR3 sequences; about half were seen once. Specimen: blood. The receptors derive from an elderly man in good health.

This chain links TRBV7-9 with TRBJ2-3; D is unclear. The CDR3 has 18 residues. The germline CDR1 and CDR2 sequences are SEHNR and FQNEAQ (reference sequence). V was pared by 1 base and J by 0 bases, with 17 bases between. This CDR3 is CASSLVAAAATSTDTQYF. The CDR3 region has the DNA TGTGCCAGCAGCTTAGTAGCTGCGGCGGCTACTAGCACAGATACGCAGTATTTT. Full variable domain (remainder filled in from reference TRBV7-9 and TRBJ2-3): DTGVSQNPRHKITKRGQNVTFRCDPISEHNRLYWYRQTLGQGPEFLTYFQNEAQLEKSRLLSDRFSAERPKGSFSTLEIQRTEQGDSAMYLCASSLVAAAATSTDTQYFGPGTRLTVL.

This clonotype was counted many times. V is TRBV4-3 and J is TRBJ2-4; the D gene is possibly TRBD2 (6 bases). The CDR3 runs 16 residues. Germline CDR1 LGHNA, CDR2 YSLEER. V shed 3 bases and J shed 0 bases, with 12 bases lying between them. DNA of the CDR3: TGCGCCAGCAGCCAGGAGACGGGACTAGCCAAAAACATTCAGTACTTC. The encoded protein is CASSQETGLAKNIQYF.

V is TRBV20-1 and J is TRBJ2-5, with D tentatively TRBD1 (5 bases). V lost 3 bases to trimming and J lost 6 bases, with 17 bases between them. Germline V CDR1 and CDR2: DFQATT, SNEGSKA (reference sequence). The CDR3 is 14 residues long. CDR3 DNA: TGCAGTGCTAGTATGGCAGGGATAGGGAAGACCCAGTACTTC. This encodes CSASMAGIGKTQYF.

The rearrangement uses TRBV4-1 and TRBJ1-5; 7 nucleotides match TRBD1. From germline, CDR1 is MGHRA and CDR2 YSYEKL. This CDR3 region has 16 residues. J lost 1 base, V lost 3 bases, and 6 bases had no gene match. The CDR3 region is CASSQGAGGSNQPQHF. The CDR3, as DNA: TGCGCCAGCAGCCAGGGGGCAGGGGGGAGCAATCAGCCCCAGCATTTT.

V is TRBV28 and J is TRBJ2-7; TRBD2 is a possible D gene (6 bases). The J call may be in error: the DNA end matches TRBJ2-5 better. The CDR3 has 15 amino acids. Per germline, CDR1 MDHEN and CDR2 SYDVKM. The CDR3 DNA sequence: TGTGCCAGCAGGGGTCCTTGGCTGAAGGGAGGGACCCAGTACTTC. Protein product: CASRGPWLKGGTQYF.

This clonotype showed up just a few times. This chain connects TRBV9 to TRBJ1-2; D uncertain. The CDR3 runs to 12 residues. The V end was cut by 0 bases, the J end by 4 bases, with 4 bases between. Germline V CDR1 and CDR2: SGDLS, YYNGEE. The CDR3 sequence is CASSVDTYGYTF. DNA for the CDR3: TGTGCCAGCAGCGTAGACACCTATGGCTACACCTTC.

The chain is built from TRBV5-1 and TRBJ2-7; D gene unclear. The CDR3 loop spans 15 amino acids. The V gene lost 1 base and the J gene lost 0 bases, with 11 bases spanning the gap. Germline V gene sequence: CDR1 SGHRS, CDR2 YFSETQ. CDR3 bases: TGCGCCAGCAGCTTGACTATAGCAGGCTCCTACGAGCAGTACTTC. Encoded protein: CASSLTIAGSYEQYF.

The chain recombines TRBV29-1 with TRBJ2-5, with 11 nucleotides matching TRBD2. V dropped 3 bases and J dropped 5; count of bases not matched to a gene: 8. The CDR3 spans 15 residues. Germline V gene sequence: CDR1 SQVTM, CDR2 ANQGSEA. The CDR3 DNA follows: TGCAGCGTTGATGCCGGGACTAGCGGCGGGGAGACCCAGTACTTC. It is translated as CSVDAGTSGGETQYF.

The chain uses TRBV20-1 and TRBJ2-5, with 7 bases matching TRBD1. CDR3 length equals 13 residues. Germline trimming cut 7 bases from V and 6 bases from J; bases unmatched to any gene: 11. CDR1 and CDR2 from the germline V gene are DFQATT and SNEGSKA (reference sequence). DNA of the CDR3: TGCAGTGTAACGACAGGGTGGGAAAAGACCCAGTACTTC. Its protein is CSVTTGWEKTQYF.

This sequence joins TRBV28 and TRBJ2-2, with 9 bases matching TRBD1. The CDR3 is 16 amino acids. The junction had 7 bases not matched to a gene; V was cut back by 3 bases and J by 5 bases. Germline V gene sequence: CDR1 MDHEN, CDR2 SYDVKM. CDR3 sequence reads: CASSFPSGTGTGELFF. CDR3 bases: TGTGCCAGCAGTTTCCCTTCCGGGACAGGGACCGGGGAGCTGTTTTTT.

The gene calls are TRBV10-3 and TRBJ1-1, with D perhaps TRBD1 (6 bases). Germline V gene data show CDR1 as ENHRY and CDR2 as SYGVKD. The CDR3 contains 14 residues. Trimming took 7 bases from V and 5 from J, leaving 17 bases between them. The CDR3 DNA is TGTGCCATCAAGGAGTCGGGGGGCGGAACTGAAGCTTTCTTT. Its protein is CAIKESGGGTEAFF.

The chain employs TRBV4-1 and TRBJ2-4; tentative D call: TRBD1 (6 bases). The germline V gene has CDR1 MGHRA and CDR2 YSYEKL. CDR3 length: 15 residues. Deletions cut 1 base from V and 13 bases from J, with 20 bases between. The CDR3 DNA reads as TGCGCCAGCAGCCAAGTATGGCCAGGGGCGGGTGAGCAGTACTTC. As protein: CASSQVWPGAGEQYF.

This clonotype was seen once. The chain combines TRBV29-1 with TRBJ2-2, with D perhaps being TRBD1 or TRBD2 (7 bases each). The CDR3 is 14 residues long. Trimming stripped 8 bases from V and 6 bases from J, with 19 bases between. Germline assignment: CDR1 SQVTM and CDR2 ANQGSEA. CDR3 residues: CSTRAGRGPGELFF. The CDR3 DNA reads TGCAGCACCCGAGCAGGGAGGGGGCCCGGGGAGCTGTTTTTT.

This sequence joins TRBV20-1 and TRBJ2-3; 8 bases are a match to TRBD2. V dropped 3 bases and J dropped 2; count of bases not matched to a gene: 10. Germline CDR1 reads DFQATT; CDR2 reads SNEGSKA (reference sequence). The CDR3 has 16 amino acids. The CDR3 bases are TGCAGTGCTAGCAAAGCGGGAGAGGCCTCCACAGATACGCAGTATTTT. Translating gives CSASKAGEASTDTQYF.

The chain employs TRBV3-1 and TRBJ2-7, with 8 bases that match TRBD2. Germline assignment: CDR1 LGHDT and CDR2 YNNKEL (reference sequence). Losses at the gene ends were 0 bases for V and 7 bases for J; bases not matched to a gene: 11. This CDR3 has 16 amino acids. CDR3 sequence: CASSQDSGGSYNEQYF. The CDR3 region has the DNA TGTGCCAGCAGCCAAGATTCGGGAGGGTCCTACAATGAGCAGTACTTC.

The rearrangement uses TRBV12-3 or TRBV12-4 and TRBJ2-7, with TRBD2 matching over 13 bases. Trimming took 6 bases from V and 2 from J; bases not matched to a gene: 4. The CDR3 is 15 residues long. The CDR3 DNA sequence: TGTGCCAGCAGAGGACTAGCGGGAGTGACCTACGAGCAGTACTTC. Protein product: CASRGLAGVTYEQYF.

This chain links TRBV27 with TRBJ2-7, with D maybe TRBD1 (6 bases). The DNA end lines up better with TRBJ2-5; the J call may be wrong. CDR3 length equals 13 residues. Germline lookup yields CDR1 MNHEY and CDR2 SMNVEV (reference sequence). The CDR3 here is CASSQFRGETQYF. CDR3 DNA sequence: TGTGCCAGCAGTCAATTCAGGGGAGAGACCCAGTACTTC.

This chain links TRBV12-3 or TRBV12-4 with TRBJ2-3, with D perhaps TRBD2 (6 bases). The CDR3 spans 14 residues. V lost 4 bases, J lost 4 bases, and 12 bases lay in between. The CDR3 sequence: CASSSTSIADTQYF. CDR3 nucleotide sequence: TGTGCCAGCAGTTCGACTAGTATCGCAGATACGCAGTATTTT.

V usage is TRBV7-9 and J usage is TRBJ2-3, with TRBD1 identical over 9 bases. From germline, CDR1 is SEHNR and CDR2 FQNEAQ (reference sequence). The CDR3 runs 15 residues. V shed 3 bases, J shed 5 bases, and the junction held 6 bases outside the gene matches. CDR3 loop: CASSFRDREGDTQYF. Here the CDR3 DNA reads TGTGCCAGCAGCTTTCGGGACAGGGAAGGAGATACGCAGTATTTT.

This clonotype was counted a few times. The chain's CDR3 is CASSSGTSAADTQYF. The CDR3 DNA sequence: TGCGCCAGCAGCTCCGGGACTAGCGCCGCAGATACGCAGTATTTT. This chain uses TRBV5-1 with TRBJ2-3; 10 nucleotides agree with TRBD2. The CDR3 loop spans 15 amino acids. CDR1 is SGHRS, CDR2 YFSETQ, per germline. Trimming removed 3 bases from V and 4 bases from J; junction bases left unmatched: 5.

This clonotype was counted only a few times. The chain combines TRBV24-1 with TRBJ2-2; 8 bases are a match to TRBD2. Germline trimming cut 4 bases from V and 6 bases from J; bases unmatched to any gene: 12. Germline V CDR1 and CDR2: KGHDR, SFDVKD. This CDR3 is 17 amino acids long. Here the CDR3 reads CATSDPIAGRDPGELFF. In DNA form, the CDR3 reads TGTGCCACCAGTGACCCTATAGCGGGAAGGGACCCCGGGGAGCTGTTTTTT.

The V and J genes are TRBV2 and TRBJ2-4; weak D call: TRBD1 (6 bases). Germline V gene lookup returns CDR1 SNHLY and CDR2 FYNNEI. Trimming left V 3 bases short and J 0 bases short, with 9 bases between. This CDR3 contains 15 residues. The CDR3: CASSEDSLAKNIQYF. The CDR3 DNA follows: TGTGCCAGCAGTGAGGACAGTCTAGCCAAAAACATTCAGTACTTC.

This clonotype was detected ten times or more. V usage is TRBV28 and J usage is TRBJ2-1; 7 bases match TRBD2. The CDR3 covers 16 residues. J was trimmed by 9 bases and V by 6 bases; bases with no gene match: 17. Germline CDR1 reads MDHEN; CDR2 reads SYDVKM. The CDR3 nucleotides are TGTGCCAGCAGCACTTCTCAGTACGGGAGGCTCGGTGAGCAGTTCTTC. It codes for CASSTSQYGRLGEQFF.

The V gene is TRBV24-1, the J gene TRBJ2-5; 8 positions agree with TRBD1. Germline V gene lookup returns CDR1 KGHDR and CDR2 SFDVKD. This CDR3 has 17 amino acids. Trimming removed 4 bases from V and 4 bases from J; junction bases left unmatched: 13. CDR3 nucleotide sequence: TGTGCCACCAGTGACGCGACAGGGGTGGGAGTGGGAGAGACCCAGTACTTC. Amino acid sequence: CATSDATGVGVGETQYF.

This rearrangement joins TRBV20-1 to TRBJ2-1; 12 nucleotides match TRBD2. This CDR3 is 16 amino acids long. Germline CDR1 and CDR2: DFQATT and SNEGSKA (reference sequence). Trimming cost V 3 bases and J 7 bases; bases outside gene matches: 10. This CDR3 reads CSARGRLAGEENEQFF. For the CDR3, the DNA is TGCAGTGCTAGGGGCAGACTAGCGGGAGAAGAAAATGAGCAGTTCTTC.

The chain links TRBV7-8 to TRBJ1-4; 7 bases agree with TRBD1. The V gene end was trimmed by 2 bases and the J gene end by 3 bases; junction bases not matched to a gene: 3. The CDR3 spans 15 residues. Germline V gene sequence: CDR1 SGHVS, CDR2 FQNEAQ. The CDR3 here is CASSLLGQPNEKLFF. CDR3 bases: TGTGCCAGCAGCTTATTGGGACAGCCTAATGAAAAACTGTTTTTT.

This CDR3 is CASSSSDGNTQYF. The CDR3 nucleotides are TGTGCCAGCAGCTCCTCAGACGGAAATACGCAGTATTTT. The chain recombines TRBV7-2 with TRBJ2-3; D is uncertain. CDR1 and CDR2 (germline): SGHTA, FQGNSA. The CDR3 consists of 13 residues. V was pared by 4 bases and J by 7 bases, with 12 bases between.

Comments on this clonotype: A much larger clone lies a single base off, so this may be a read error. V gene TRBV7-2 combines with J gene TRBJ2-2; 9 bases agree with TRBD2. V was clipped by 6 bases and J by 8 bases; unmatched bases: 7. Germline loops: CDR1 SGHTA, CDR2 FQGNSA. This CDR3 spans 14 amino acids. The CDR3 DNA sequence: TGTACCAGCAGTCTAGCGGGAAGAGGGGGGGAGCTGTTTTTT. This encodes CTSSLAGRGGELFF. The whole variable domain, filled in from reference TRBV7-2 and TRBJ2-2, reads GAGVSQSPSNKVTEKGKDVELRCDPISGHTALYWYRQSLGQGLEFLIYFQGNSAPDKSGLPSDRFSAERTGGSVSTLTIQRTQQEDSAVYLCTSSLAGRGGELFFGEGSRLTVL.

In this sample, this clonotype turned up a few times. This chain's CDR3 is CASSYRGDGYEQYF. Written as DNA, the CDR3 is TGTGCCAGCAGTTACCGCGGGGACGGCTACGAGCAGTACTTC. The chain has TRBV6-2 or TRBV6-3 and TRBJ2-7, with D maybe TRBD2 (6 bases). Germline CDR1 MNHEY, CDR2 SVGEGT. The CDR3 extends over 14 amino acids. V lost 2 bases and J lost 3, with 11 bases in between.

This clonotype occurred a few times. The J gene is TRBJ2-2, the V gene TRBV29-1; TRBD2 matches at 9 bases. J lost 0 bases, V lost 4 bases, and 3 bases had no gene match. The CDR3 sequence is 15 residues long. CDR1 and CDR2 (germline): SQVTM, ANQGSEA. The CDR3 sequence: CSVGSSGANTGELFF. Here the CDR3 DNA reads TGCAGCGTTGGGTCTAGCGGGGCGAACACCGGGGAGCTGTTTTTT.

With respect to this clonotype: Germline and junction disagree at one end, which may indicate a read error. This chain joins TRBV18 and TRBJ2-5, with D hard to call. CDR1 and CDR2 (germline): KGHSH, LQKENI. CDR3 length equals 14 residues. The CDR3 DNA reads TGTACCAGCTCACCACTCCTCAGTCAAGAGACCCAGTACTTC. It specifies CTSSPLLSQETQYF.